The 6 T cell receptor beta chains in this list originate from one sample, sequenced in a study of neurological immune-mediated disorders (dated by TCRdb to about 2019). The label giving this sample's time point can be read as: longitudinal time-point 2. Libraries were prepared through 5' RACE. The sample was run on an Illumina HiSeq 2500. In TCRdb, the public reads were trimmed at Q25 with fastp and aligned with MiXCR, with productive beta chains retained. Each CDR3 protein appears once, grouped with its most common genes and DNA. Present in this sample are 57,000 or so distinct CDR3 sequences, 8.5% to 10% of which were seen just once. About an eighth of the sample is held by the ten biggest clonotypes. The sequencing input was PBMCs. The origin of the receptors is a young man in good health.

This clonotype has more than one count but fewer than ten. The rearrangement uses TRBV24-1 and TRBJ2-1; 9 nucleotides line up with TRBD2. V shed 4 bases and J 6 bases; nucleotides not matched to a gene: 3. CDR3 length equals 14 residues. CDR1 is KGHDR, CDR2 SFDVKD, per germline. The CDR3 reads CATSDLTSGNEQFF. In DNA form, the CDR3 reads TGTGCCACCAGTGACCTGACTAGCGGCAATGAGCAGTTCTTC.

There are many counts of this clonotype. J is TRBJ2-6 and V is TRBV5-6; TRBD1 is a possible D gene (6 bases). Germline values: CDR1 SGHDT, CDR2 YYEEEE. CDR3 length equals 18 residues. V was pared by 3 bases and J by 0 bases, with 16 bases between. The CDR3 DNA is TGTGCCAGCAGCTACCGGGTCTGGGGGCCCTCTGGGGCCAACGTCCTGACTTTC. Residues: CASSYRVWGPSGANVLTF. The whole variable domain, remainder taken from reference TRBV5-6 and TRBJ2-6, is DAGVTQSPTHLIKTRGQQVTLRCSPKSGHDTVSWYQQALGQGPQFIFQYYEEEERQRGNFPDRFSGHQFPNYSSELNVNALLLGDSALYLCASSYRVWGPSGANVLTFGAGSRLTVL.

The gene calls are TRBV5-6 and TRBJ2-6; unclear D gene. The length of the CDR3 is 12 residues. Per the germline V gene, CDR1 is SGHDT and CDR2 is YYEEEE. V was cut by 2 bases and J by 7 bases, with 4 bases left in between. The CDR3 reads CASSFLANVLTF. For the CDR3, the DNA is TGTGCCAGCAGCTTCTTAGCCAACGTCCTGACTTTC.

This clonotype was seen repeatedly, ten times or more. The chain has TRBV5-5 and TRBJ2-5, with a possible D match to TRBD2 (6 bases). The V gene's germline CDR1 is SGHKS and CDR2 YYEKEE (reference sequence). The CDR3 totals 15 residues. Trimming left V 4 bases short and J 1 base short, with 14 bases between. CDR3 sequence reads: CASSQEAGIQETQYF. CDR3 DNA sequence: TGTGCCAGCAGCCAGGAGGCGGGGATCCAAGAGACCCAGTACTTC.

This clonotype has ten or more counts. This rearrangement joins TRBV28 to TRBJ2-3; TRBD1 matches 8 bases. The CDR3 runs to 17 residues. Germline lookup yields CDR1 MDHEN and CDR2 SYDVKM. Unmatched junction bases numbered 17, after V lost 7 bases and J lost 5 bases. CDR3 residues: CASTLNEGDRMGDTQYF. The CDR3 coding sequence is TGTGCCAGCACCCTCAATGAAGGGGACAGGATGGGAGATACGCAGTATTTT.

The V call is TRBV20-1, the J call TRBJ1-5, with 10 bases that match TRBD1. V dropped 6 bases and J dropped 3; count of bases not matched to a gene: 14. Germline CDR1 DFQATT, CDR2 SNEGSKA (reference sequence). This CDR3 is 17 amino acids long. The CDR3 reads CSALLSGTGALNQPQHF. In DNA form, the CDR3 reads TGCAGTGCGCTACTTTCCGGGACAGGGGCTCTCAATCAGCCCCAGCATTTT.